This T cell receptor beta chain was retrieved from a study of blood T cell repertoires in COVID-19. About the research overall: Sample material is recorded as cDNA or gDNA derived from T cells, B-cell-depleted T cells, or PBMCs.

Deletions cut 2 bases from V and 0 bases from J, with 8 bases between. The germline V gene encodes CDR1 SGHNT and CDR2 YYREEE (reference sequence). CDR3 length: 14 residues. In the source study's methods: Quantification of nucleated cells was approximated via reference gene primer amplification. Data came from immunoSEQ multiplex PCR; TCRdb stores just in-frame clones and leaves some out. For V, J and clone size, that table is used; D and trimming come from the DNA. The sample consists of about 170,000 clones, around 82% of them appearing once. The chain links TRBV5-4 to TRBJ1-1; weak D call: TRBD1 (5 bases). The TCR comes from a woman older than 75 with acute or convalescent COVID-19. The specimen was peripheral blood. The CDR3: CASSLQVMNTEAFF. CDR3 sequence (DNA): TGTGCCAGCAGCTTACAGGTGATGAACACTGAAGCTTTCTTT.